The 22 T cell receptor beta chains listed next were all sequenced from one sample in a study of blood T cell repertoires in COVID-19. Libraries were prepared by immunoSEQ multiplex PCR; TCRdb keeps only in-frame clonotypes and omits some of them. The profile shows hundreds of thousands of clones, approximately 90% of them singletons. Sequenced: peripheral blood. The receptors were gathered from a man in his 60s who had recovered from COVID-19.

The chain is built from TRBV19 and TRBJ1-5; 7 nucleotides line up with TRBD1. Germline lookup yields CDR1 LNHDA and CDR2 SQIVND (reference sequence). After removal of 4 bases from V and 6 bases from J, the junction contained 3 bases not matched to a gene. This CDR3 spans 13 amino acids. The chain's CDR3 is CASSTQGGQPQHF. Here the CDR3 DNA reads TGTGCCAGTAGTACCCAGGGGGGTCAGCCCCAGCATTTT.

The genes are TRBV2 and TRBJ2-1, with 8 bases matching TRBD1. V gave up 11 bases and J gave up 6 bases; unmatched junction bases: 9. Germline CDR1 reads SNHLY; CDR2 reads FYNNEI. The CDR3 has 13 amino acids. The CDR3 reads CAGRQGLGNEQFF. DNA of the CDR3: TGTGCCGGAAGACAGGGGCTGGGCAATGAGCAGTTCTTC. Variable domain in full (rest from reference TRBV2 and TRBJ2-1): EPEVTQTPSHQVTQMGQEVILRCVPISNHLYFYWYRQILGQKVEFLVSFYNNEISEKSEIFDDQFSVERPDGSNFTLKIRSTKLEDSAMYFCAGRQGLGNEQFFGPGTRLTVL.

The chain combines TRBV6-1 with TRBJ2-5; no reliable D call. There are 13 residues in the CDR3. The ends were cut back, 2 bases at V and 3 bases at J, with 7 bases in the middle. The germline gives CDR1 MNHNS, CDR2 SASEGT. The CDR3: CASSEFHKETQYF. CDR3 DNA: TGTGCCAGCAGTGAATTTCACAAAGAGACCCAGTACTTC.

CDR3 bases: TGTGCCAGCAGCTTAGGACAGGGGGGAGGCAATGAGCAGTTCTTC. Amino acids: CASSLGQGGGNEQFF. The rearrangement uses TRBV11-3 and TRBJ2-1, with 9 bases matching TRBD1. V was clipped by 1 base and J by 6 bases; unmatched bases: 4. The CDR3 totals 15 residues. The germline gives CDR1 SGHNT, CDR2 YENEEA.

This rearrangement joins TRBV6-2 or TRBV6-3 to TRBJ2-7; tentatively, D is TRBD2 (6 bases). The CDR3 covers 16 residues. Germline CDR1 is MNHEY and CDR2 is SVGEGT. V was pared by 4 bases and J by 0 bases, with 16 bases between. CDR3 in DNA: TGTGCCAGCAGTTCTCCGGGGAGGCGGAGCTCCTACGAGCAGTACTTC. Residues: CASSSPGRRSSYEQYF.

This clone has only one observation. This chain joins TRBV20-1 and TRBJ2-1, with D unclear. The CDR3 extends over 14 amino acids. Germline CDR1 is DFQATT and CDR2 is SNEGSKA (reference sequence). The V gene lost 3 bases and the J gene lost 1 base, with 10 bases spanning the gap. The CDR3 coding sequence is TGCAGTGCTAGTATTAGCACATCCTACAATGAGCAGTTCTTC. Translated: CSASISTSYNEQFF.

The CDR3 coding sequence is TGTGCCAGCAGTATGTATCGGACAGGGCGGGAGCAGTACTTC. Translated: CASSMYRTGREQYF. The V and J genes are TRBV2 and TRBJ2-7; 8 bases map to TRBD1. Losses at the gene ends were 5 bases for V and 7 bases for J; bases not matched to a gene: 10. Germline V CDR1 and CDR2: SNHLY, FYNNEI. The CDR3 contains 14 residues.

CDR3 loop: CATSSRLAGRNEQYF. DNA of the CDR3: TGTGCCACCAGCAGTAGACTAGCGGGGCGGAACGAGCAGTACTTC. V is TRBV15 and J is TRBJ2-7, with 11 positions matching TRBD2. V lost 3 bases and J lost 5; bases outside the gene matches: 6. Germline CDR1 LNHNV, CDR2 YYDKDF (reference sequence). The CDR3 extends over 15 amino acids.

The CDR3 bases are TGTGCCAGCAGCTTCCACAGTAACACTGAAGCTTTCTTT. Its protein is CASSFHSNTEAFF. The genes are TRBV5-5 and TRBJ1-1; D remains ambiguous. Trimming pared 2 bases from V and 2 bases from J, leaving 7 bases between. Germline CDR1 is SGHKS and CDR2 is YYEKEE (reference sequence). The CDR3 loop spans 13 amino acids.

This chain joins TRBV27 and TRBJ2-5; a weak D match, TRBD1 (6 bases). Germline V CDR1 and CDR2: MNHEY, SMNVEV (reference sequence). This CDR3 has 17 residues. V lost 5 bases and J lost 0, with 19 bases in between. CDR3 protein: CASSLRGTPVYQETQYF. In nucleotides, the CDR3 is TGTGCCAGCAGTCTAAGGGGGACCCCAGTGTACCAAGAGACCCAGTACTTC.

This sequence joins TRBV2 and TRBJ2-2, with D unclear. V was cut by 4 bases and J by 6 bases, with 6 bases left in between. The CDR3 consists of 12 residues. Germline V gene data show CDR1 as SNHLY and CDR2 as FYNNEI. The CDR3 DNA reads as TGTGCCAGCAGTGGGGCTGCCGGGGAGCTGTTTTTT. Its protein is CASSGAAGELFF.

The chain carries TRBV3-1 (or the pseudogene TRBV3-2) and TRBJ2-7; TRBD2 is a possible D gene (6 bases). The V end was cut by 8 bases, the J end by 7 bases, with 12 bases between. CDR1 is LGHDT and CDR2 is YNNKEL in the germline V gene (reference sequence). This CDR3 spans 11 amino acids. The CDR3 sequence: CASRRAREQYF. The CDR3 coding sequence is TGTGCCAGCCGGAGGGCGCGGGAGCAGTACTTC.

The chain combines TRBV7-3 with TRBJ2-1, with 8 bases identical to TRBD1. Germline CDR1 is SGHTA and CDR2 is FQGTGA. The CDR3 length is 14 residues. Losses at the gene ends were 2 bases for V and 10 bases for J; bases not matched to a gene: 7. Written as DNA, the CDR3 is TGTGCCAGCAGCTTACAGCAGGGGGCGAACGAGCAGTTCTTC. Protein: CASSLQQGANEQFF.

The chain links TRBV18 to TRBJ2-7; perhaps TRBD2 as D (5 bases). Trimming pared 0 bases from V and 6 bases from J, leaving 12 bases between. Germline CDR1 and CDR2: KGHSH and LQKENI. The CDR3 has 14 amino acids. The CDR3, as DNA: TGTGCCAGCTCACCACCCGAGAGCGGCAGCGAGCAGTACTTC. Amino acid sequence: CASSPPESGSEQYF.

The chain employs TRBV14 and TRBJ2-7; D is uncertain. The germline V and J ends were trimmed by 9 bases and 2 bases, with 8 bases remaining between them. The CDR3 consists of 11 residues. Per germline, CDR1 SGHDN and CDR2 FVKESK. The CDR3 loop reads CASTAAYEQYF. The DNA for the CDR3 is TGTGCCAGTACAGCAGCCTACGAGCAGTACTTC.

The chain joins TRBV29-1 to TRBJ1-1; TRBD1 aligns across 7 bases. Germline CDR1 and CDR2: SQVTM and ANQGSEA. V lost 4 bases, J lost 1 base, and 3 bases stayed unmatched. CDR3 length: 13 amino acids. The CDR3 DNA reads as TGCAGCGTTGGAAGGGACAGGAACACTGAAGCTTTCTTT. This gives the protein CSVGRDRNTEAFF.

CDR3 DNA: TGTGCCAGTAGCACCGCGGGGAGTGGAGGTGAAGCTTTCTTT. Amino acids: CASSTAGSGGEAFF. The rearrangement joins TRBV19 to TRBJ1-1; D is uncertain. Trimming took off 6 bases at V and 7 bases at J, with 18 bases between the two ends. The CDR3 is 14 amino acids. Germline V gives CDR1 LNHDA, CDR2 SQIVND (reference sequence).

The genes are TRBV30 and TRBJ1-6; the match to TRBD1 covers 8 bases. Germline V gives CDR1 GTSNPN, CDR2 SVGIG (reference sequence). Trimming removed 8 bases from V and 5 bases from J; junction bases left unmatched: 8. There are 14 residues in the CDR3. CDR3 residues: CASSRTGHNSPLHF. In nucleotides, the CDR3 is TGTGCCAGTAGCCGGACAGGGCATAATTCACCCCTCCACTTT.

The chain recombines TRBV11-2 with TRBJ2-7; D is unresolved. Trimming cost V 0 bases and J 0 bases, with 9 bases left between them. The CDR3 has 15 residues. Germline CDR1 and CDR2: SGHAT and FQNNGV. CDR3 residues: CASSLERLRSYEQYF. CDR3 DNA: TGTGCCAGCAGCTTAGAGAGACTGCGCTCCTACGAGCAGTACTTC.

The chain combines TRBV19 with TRBJ1-4; 8 bases map to TRBD1. V was clipped by 7 bases and J by 4 bases; unmatched bases: 5. Germline-derived CDR1 and CDR2 are LNHDA and SQIVND (reference sequence). The CDR3 covers 14 residues. CDR3 coding DNA: TGTGCCAGTAAATTGGACAGGGTTAATGAAAAACTGTTTTTT. This encodes CASKLDRVNEKLFF.

This chain connects TRBV3-1 (or the pseudogene TRBV3-2) to TRBJ1-2; 7 bases align to TRBD1. This CDR3 spans 12 amino acids. Unmatched junction bases numbered 4, after V lost 4 bases and J lost 8 bases. Germline loops: CDR1 LGHDT, CDR2 YNNKEL (reference sequence). CDR3 bases: TGTGCCAGCAGCCTTTACAGGGGAGGCTACACCTTC. Protein: CASSLYRGGYTF.

The chain couples TRBV9 to TRBJ1-2; D gene uncertain. Per the germline V gene, CDR1 is SGDLS and CDR2 is YYNGEE. CDR3 size: 17 residues. Trimming took 1 base from V and 2 from J, leaving 18 bases between them. The chain's CDR3 is CASSVLGYEQANYGYTF. The CDR3 nucleotides read TGTGCCAGCAGCGTACTCGGTTACGAGCAGGCCAACTATGGCTACACCTTC.